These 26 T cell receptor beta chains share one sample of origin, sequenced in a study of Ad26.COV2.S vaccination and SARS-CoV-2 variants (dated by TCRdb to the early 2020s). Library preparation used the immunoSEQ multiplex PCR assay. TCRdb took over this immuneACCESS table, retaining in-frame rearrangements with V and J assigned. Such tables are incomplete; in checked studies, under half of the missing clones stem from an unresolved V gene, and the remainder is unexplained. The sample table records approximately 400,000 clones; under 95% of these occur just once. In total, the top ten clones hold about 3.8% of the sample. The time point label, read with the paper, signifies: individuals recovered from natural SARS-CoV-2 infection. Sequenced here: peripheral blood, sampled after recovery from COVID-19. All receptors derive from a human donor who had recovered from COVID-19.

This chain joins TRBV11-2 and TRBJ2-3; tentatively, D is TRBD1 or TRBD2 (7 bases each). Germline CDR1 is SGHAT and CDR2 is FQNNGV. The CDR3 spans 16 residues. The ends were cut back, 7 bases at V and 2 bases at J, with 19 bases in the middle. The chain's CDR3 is CASNTIRGGDTDTQYF. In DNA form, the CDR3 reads TGTGCCAGCAACACGATCAGGGGGGGTGACACAGATACGCAGTATTTT.

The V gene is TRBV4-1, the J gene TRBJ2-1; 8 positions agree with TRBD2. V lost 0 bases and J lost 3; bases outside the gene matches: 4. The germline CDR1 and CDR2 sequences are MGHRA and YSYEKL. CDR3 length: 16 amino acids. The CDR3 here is CASSQEAGGHYNEQFF. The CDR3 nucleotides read TGCGCCAGCAGCCAAGAGGCGGGGGGACACTACAATGAGCAGTTCTTC.

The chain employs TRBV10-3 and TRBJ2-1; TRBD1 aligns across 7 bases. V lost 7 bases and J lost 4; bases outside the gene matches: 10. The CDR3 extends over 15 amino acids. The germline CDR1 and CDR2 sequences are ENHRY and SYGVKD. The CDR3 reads CAITRDSASYNEQFF. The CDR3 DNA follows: TGTGCCATCACCCGGGACAGTGCCTCTTACAATGAGCAGTTCTTC.

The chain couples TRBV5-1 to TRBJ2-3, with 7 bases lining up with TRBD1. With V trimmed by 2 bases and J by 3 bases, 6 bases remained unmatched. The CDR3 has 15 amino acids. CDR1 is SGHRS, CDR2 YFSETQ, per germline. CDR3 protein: CASSFRGGTTDTQYF. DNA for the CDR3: TGCGCCAGCAGCTTCCGAGGGGGCACGACAGATACGCAGTATTTT.

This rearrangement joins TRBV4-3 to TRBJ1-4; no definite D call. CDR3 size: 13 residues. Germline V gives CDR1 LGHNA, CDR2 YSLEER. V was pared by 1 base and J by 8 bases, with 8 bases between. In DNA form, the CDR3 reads TGCGCCAGCAGCCAAGTCATAGGGGAAAAACTGTTTTTT. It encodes CASSQVIGEKLFF.

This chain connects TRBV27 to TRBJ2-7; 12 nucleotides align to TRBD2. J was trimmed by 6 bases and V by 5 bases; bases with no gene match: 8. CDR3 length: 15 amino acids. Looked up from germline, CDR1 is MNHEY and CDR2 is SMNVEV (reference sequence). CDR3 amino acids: CASSLSSGGASEQYF. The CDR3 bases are TGTGCCAGCAGTCTTTCTAGCGGGGGGGCAAGCGAGCAGTACTTC.

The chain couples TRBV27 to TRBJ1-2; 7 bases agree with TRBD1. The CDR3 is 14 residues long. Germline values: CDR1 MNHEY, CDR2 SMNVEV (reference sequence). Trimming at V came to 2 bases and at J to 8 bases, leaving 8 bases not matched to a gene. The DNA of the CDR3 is TGTGCCAGCAGTTTAGGTAGAACAGGGGAAGGCTACACCTTC. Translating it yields CASSLGRTGEGYTF.

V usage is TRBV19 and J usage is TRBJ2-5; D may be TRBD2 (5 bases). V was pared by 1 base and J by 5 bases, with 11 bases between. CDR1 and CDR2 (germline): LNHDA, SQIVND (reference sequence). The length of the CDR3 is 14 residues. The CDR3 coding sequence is TGTGCCAGTAGTATAGGGGGAGCTGGGGAGACCCAGTACTTC. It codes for CASSIGGAGETQYF.

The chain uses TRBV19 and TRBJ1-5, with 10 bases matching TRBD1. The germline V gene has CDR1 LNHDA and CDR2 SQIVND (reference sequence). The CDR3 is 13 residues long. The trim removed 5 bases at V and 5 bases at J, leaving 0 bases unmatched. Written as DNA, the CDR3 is TGTGCCAGTAGTGGGACAGGGGATCAGCCCCAGCATTTT. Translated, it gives CASSGTGDQPQHF.

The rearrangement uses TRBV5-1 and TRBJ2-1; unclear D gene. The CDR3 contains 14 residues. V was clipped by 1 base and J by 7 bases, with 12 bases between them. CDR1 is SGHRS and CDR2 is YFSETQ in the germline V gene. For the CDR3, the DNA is TGCGCCAGCAGCTTGTTAACTGGACGAAATGAGCAGTTCTTC. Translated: CASSLLTGRNEQFF.

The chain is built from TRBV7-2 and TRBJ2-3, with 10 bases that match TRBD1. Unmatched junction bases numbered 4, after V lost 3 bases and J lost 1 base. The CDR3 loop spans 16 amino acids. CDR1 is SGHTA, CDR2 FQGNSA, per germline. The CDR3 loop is CASSFDRGLGTDTQYF. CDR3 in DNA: TGTGCCAGCAGCTTTGACAGGGGGCTGGGCACAGATACGCAGTATTTT. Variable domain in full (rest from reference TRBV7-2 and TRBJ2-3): GAGVSQSPSNKVTEKGKDVELRCDPISGHTALYWYRQSLGQGLEFLIYFQGNSAPDKSGLPSDRFSAERTGGSVSTLTIQRTQQEDSAVYLCASSFDRGLGTDTQYFGPGTRLTVL.

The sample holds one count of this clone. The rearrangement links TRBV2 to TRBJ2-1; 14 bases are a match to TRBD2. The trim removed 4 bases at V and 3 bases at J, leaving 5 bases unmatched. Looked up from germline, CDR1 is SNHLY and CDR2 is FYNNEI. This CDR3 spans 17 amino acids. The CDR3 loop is CASSGTSGGTDYNEQFF. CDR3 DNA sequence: TGTGCCAGCAGTGGGACTAGCGGGGGGACTGACTACAATGAGCAGTTCTTC.

CDR3 in DNA: TGTGCCAGCAGTTACGGGGAAGCTACCTTAGCTAACTATGGCTACACCTTC. Encoded protein: CASSYGEATLANYGYTF. The chain is built from TRBV6-2 or TRBV6-3 and TRBJ1-2; D unclear. V lost 2 bases and J lost 0, with 16 bases in between. The CDR3 sequence is 17 residues long. Per the germline V gene, CDR1 is MNHEY and CDR2 is SVGEGT.

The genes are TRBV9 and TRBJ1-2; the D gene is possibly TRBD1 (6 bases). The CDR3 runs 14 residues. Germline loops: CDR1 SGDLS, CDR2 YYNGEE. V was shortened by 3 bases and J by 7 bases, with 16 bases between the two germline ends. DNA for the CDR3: TGTGCCAGCAGCGCCGCCAACAGGGCGGGTGGCTACACCTTC. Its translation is CASSAANRAGGYTF.

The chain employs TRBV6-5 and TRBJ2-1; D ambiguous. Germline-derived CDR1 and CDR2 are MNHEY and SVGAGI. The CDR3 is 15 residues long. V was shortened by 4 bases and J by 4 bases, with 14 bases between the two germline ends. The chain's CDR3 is CASSSYERVYNEQFF. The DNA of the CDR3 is TGTGCCAGCAGTTCGTACGAACGGGTATACAATGAGCAGTTCTTC.

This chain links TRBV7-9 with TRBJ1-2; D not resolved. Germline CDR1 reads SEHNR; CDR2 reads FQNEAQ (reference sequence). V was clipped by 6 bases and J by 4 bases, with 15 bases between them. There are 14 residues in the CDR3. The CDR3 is CASSYPGEVYGYTF. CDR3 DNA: TGTGCCAGCAGTTATCCTGGAGAAGTCTATGGCTACACCTTC.

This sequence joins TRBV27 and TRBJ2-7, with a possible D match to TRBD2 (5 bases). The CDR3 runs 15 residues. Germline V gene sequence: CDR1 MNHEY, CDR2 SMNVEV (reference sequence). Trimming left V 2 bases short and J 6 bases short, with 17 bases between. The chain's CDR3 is CASSLEGRPASEQYF. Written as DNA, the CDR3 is TGTGCCAGCAGTTTAGAGGGTCGGCCTGCAAGCGAGCAGTACTTC.

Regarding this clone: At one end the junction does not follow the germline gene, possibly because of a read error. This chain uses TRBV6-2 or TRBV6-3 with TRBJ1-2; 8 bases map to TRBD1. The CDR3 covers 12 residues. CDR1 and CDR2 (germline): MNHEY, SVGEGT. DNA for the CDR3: TGTGCCAGCAGTTACTGGGGACAGGTTCTTCGCTTC. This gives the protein CASSYWGQVLRF.

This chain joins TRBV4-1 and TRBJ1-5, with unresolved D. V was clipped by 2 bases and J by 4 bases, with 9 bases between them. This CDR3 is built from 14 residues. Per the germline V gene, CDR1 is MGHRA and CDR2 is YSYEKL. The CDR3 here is CASSQPTRNQPQHF. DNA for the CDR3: TGCGCCAGCAGCCAACCCACGAGGAATCAGCCCCAGCATTTT.

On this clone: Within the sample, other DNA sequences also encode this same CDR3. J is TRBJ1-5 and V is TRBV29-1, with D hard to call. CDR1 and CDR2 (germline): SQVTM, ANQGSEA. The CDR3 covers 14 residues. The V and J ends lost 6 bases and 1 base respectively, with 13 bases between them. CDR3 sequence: CSVKTGRSNQPQHF. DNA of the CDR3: TGCAGCGTGAAGACGGGAAGGAGCAATCAGCCCCAGCATTTT.

CDR3 loop: CASKPRGGVNSPLHF. The CDR3 DNA follows: TGCGCCAGCAAGCCCCGGGGGGGAGTTAATTCACCCCTCCACTTT. The rearrangement joins TRBV5-1 to TRBJ1-6; D is perhaps TRBD1 (5 bases). CDR1 SGHRS and CDR2 YFSETQ come from the germline V gene. Trimming left V 6 bases short and J 6 bases short, with 16 bases between. The CDR3 is 15 amino acids.

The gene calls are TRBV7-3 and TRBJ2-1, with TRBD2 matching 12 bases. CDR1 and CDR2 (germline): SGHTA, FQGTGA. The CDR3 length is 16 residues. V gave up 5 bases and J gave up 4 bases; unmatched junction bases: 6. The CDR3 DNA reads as TGTGCCAGCAGCCCTACACTAGCGGGGGGATACAATGAGCAGTTCTTC. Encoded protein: CASSPTLAGGYNEQFF.

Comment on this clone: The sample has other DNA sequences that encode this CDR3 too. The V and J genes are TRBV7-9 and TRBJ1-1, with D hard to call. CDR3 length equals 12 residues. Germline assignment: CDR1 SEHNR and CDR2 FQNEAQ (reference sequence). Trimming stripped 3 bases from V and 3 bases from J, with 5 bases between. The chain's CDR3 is CASSFRDTEAFF. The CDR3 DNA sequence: TGTGCCAGCAGCTTTAGGGACACTGAAGCTTTCTTT.

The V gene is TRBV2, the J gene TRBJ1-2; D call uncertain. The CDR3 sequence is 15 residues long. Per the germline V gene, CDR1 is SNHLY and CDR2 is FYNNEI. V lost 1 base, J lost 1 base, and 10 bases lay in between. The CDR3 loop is CASSEGADRNYGYTF. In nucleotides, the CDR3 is TGTGCCAGCAGTGAAGGGGCGGACCGTAACTATGGCTACACCTTC. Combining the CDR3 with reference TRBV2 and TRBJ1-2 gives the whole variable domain EPEVTQTPSHQVTQMGQEVILRCVPISNHLYFYWYRQILGQKVEFLVSFYNNEISEKSEIFDDQFSVERPDGSNFTLKIRSTKLEDSAMYFCASSEGADRNYGYTFGSGTRLTVV.

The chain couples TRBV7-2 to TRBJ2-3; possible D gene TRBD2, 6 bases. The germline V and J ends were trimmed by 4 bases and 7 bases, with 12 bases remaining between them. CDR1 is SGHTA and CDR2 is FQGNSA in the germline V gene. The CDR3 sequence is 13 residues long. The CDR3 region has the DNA TGTGCCAGCAGCTCCCAACGGGACTATACGCAGTATTTT. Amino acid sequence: CASSSQRDYTQYF.

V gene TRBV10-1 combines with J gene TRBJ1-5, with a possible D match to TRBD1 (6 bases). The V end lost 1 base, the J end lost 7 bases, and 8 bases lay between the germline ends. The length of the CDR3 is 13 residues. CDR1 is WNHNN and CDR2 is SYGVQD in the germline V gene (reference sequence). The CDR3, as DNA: TGCGCCAGCAGTGAGTATCAGGGGCAGCCCCAGCATTTT. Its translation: CASSEYQGQPQHF.